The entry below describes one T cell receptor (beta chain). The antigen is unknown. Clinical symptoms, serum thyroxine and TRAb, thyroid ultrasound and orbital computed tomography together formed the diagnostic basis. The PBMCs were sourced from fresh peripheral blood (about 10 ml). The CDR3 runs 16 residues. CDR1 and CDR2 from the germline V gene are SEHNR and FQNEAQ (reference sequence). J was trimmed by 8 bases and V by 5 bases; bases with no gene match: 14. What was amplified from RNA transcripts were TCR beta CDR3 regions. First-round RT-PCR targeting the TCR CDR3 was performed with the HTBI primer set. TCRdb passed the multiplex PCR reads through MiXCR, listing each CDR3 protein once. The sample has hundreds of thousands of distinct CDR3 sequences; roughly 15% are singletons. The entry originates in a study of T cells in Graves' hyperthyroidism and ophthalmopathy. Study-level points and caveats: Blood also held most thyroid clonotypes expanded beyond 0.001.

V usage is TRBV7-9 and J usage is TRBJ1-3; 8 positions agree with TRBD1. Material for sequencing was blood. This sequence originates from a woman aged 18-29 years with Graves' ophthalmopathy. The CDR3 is CASSLYRGSSEDTIYF. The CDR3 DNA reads TGTGCCAGCAGCCTATACAGGGGGTCCTCGGAGGACACCATATATTTT.